Shown below are 8 T cell receptor beta chains from a single sample sequenced in a study of identical twins. One entry per CDR3 protein results from TCRdb running MiXCR on the 5' RACE reads. The sample lists 520,000 or so distinct CDR3 sequences; 20% to 25% were seen once. The same specimen was also included in a second study, on T cells expressing NK-cell markers.

Sequencing input: CD4+ T cells sorted from blood. The source is a woman aged 18-30 years in good health.

The table lists this clonotype with a few counts. The rearrangement links TRBV20-1 to TRBJ2-1, with 9 bases aligning to TRBD2. The CDR3 is 14 residues long. In germline, CDR1 is DFQATT, CDR2 SNEGSKA (reference sequence). J was trimmed by 8 bases and V by 3 bases; bases with no gene match: 8. DNA for the CDR3: TGCAGTGCTAGCGGATTAGCGGGAGTGGATGAGCAGTTCTTC. It codes for CSASGLAGVDEQFF.

The genes are TRBV25-1 and TRBJ2-1; D not resolved. CDR3 length equals 17 residues. The germline gives CDR1 MGHDK, CDR2 SYGVNS. V was clipped by 2 bases and J by 0 bases, with 14 bases between them. The CDR3 nucleotides read TGTGCCAGCAGTGAACTTGTCGGACGGAGCTCCTACAATGAGCAGTTCTTC. This sequence encodes CASSELVGRSSYNEQFF.

V usage is TRBV6-1 and J usage is TRBJ1-5; D not resolved. The germline V gene encodes CDR1 MNHNS and CDR2 SASEGT. V was trimmed by 10 bases and J by 0 bases, leaving 13 bases between them. CDR3 length: 14 amino acids. The CDR3: CATAVGISNQPQHF. CDR3 in DNA: TGTGCCACCGCAGTAGGTATTAGCAATCAGCCCCAGCATTTT.

This clonotype was picked up a small number of times. The chain recombines TRBV10-3 with TRBJ1-1, with TRBD1 matching 7 bases. This CDR3 has 14 amino acids. CDR1 and CDR2 (germline): ENHRY, SYGVKD. V gave up 6 bases and J gave up 4 bases; unmatched junction bases: 8. The CDR3 DNA follows: TGTGCCATCAGGCCTGGAAGGGGGCCCACTGAAGCTTTCTTT. It translates to CAIRPGRGPTEAFF.

This clonotype has a count of ten or more. The chain combines TRBV9 with TRBJ2-7; D is perhaps TRBD1 or TRBD2 (5 bases each). Germline V gene data show CDR1 as SGDLS and CDR2 as YYNGEE. The CDR3 length is 14 residues. V shed 4 bases and J shed 3 bases, with 14 bases lying between them. In DNA form, the CDR3 reads TGTGCCAGCAGCTCCGGGACGGCATACTACGAGCAGTACTTC. Amino acids: CASSSGTAYYEQYF.

For the CDR3, the DNA is TGTGCCACCAGTGGGGCCGAAAACTCCTACAATGAGCAGTTCTTC. Encoded protein: CATSGAENSYNEQFF. This rearrangement joins TRBV24-1 to TRBJ2-1; no reliable D call. Germline V gene data show CDR1 as KGHDR and CDR2 as SFDVKD. The length of the CDR3 is 15 residues. V lost 5 bases to trimming and J lost 0 bases, with 10 bases between them.

The chain links TRBV5-1 to TRBJ1-2, with a weak D call TRBD1 (5 bases). Deletions cut 1 base from V and 4 bases from J, with 14 bases between. The germline CDR1 and CDR2 sequences are SGHRS and YFSETQ. The CDR3 is 15 amino acids. CDR3 DNA sequence: TGCGCCAGCAGCTTGAGCGCAGGGCATGGCTATGGCTACACCTTC. Amino acids: CASSLSAGHGYGYTF.

The V and J genes are TRBV6-1 and TRBJ2-7; weak D call: TRBD2 (6 bases). CDR1 and CDR2 from the germline V gene are MNHNS and SASEGT. The CDR3 covers 15 residues. Between the trimmed V and J ends, which lost 1 base and 7 bases, there was a span of 17 bases. The CDR3 sequence: CASSEGGSAAGEQYF. CDR3 sequence (DNA): TGTGCCAGCAGTGAAGGAGGTAGTGCCGCGGGGGAGCAGTACTTC.